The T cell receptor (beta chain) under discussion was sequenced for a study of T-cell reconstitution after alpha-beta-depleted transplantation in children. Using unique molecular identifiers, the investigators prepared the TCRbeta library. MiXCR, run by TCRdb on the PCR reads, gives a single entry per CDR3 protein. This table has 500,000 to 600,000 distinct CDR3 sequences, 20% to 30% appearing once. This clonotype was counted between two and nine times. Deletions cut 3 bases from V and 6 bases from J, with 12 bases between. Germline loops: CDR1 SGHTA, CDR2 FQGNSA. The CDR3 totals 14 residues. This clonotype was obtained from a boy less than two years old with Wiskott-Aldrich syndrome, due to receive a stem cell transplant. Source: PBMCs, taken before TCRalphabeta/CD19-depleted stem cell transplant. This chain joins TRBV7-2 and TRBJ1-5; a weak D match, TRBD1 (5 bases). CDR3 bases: TGTGCCAGCAGCTTCCAAGCGGGGGGTCAGCCCCAGCATTTT. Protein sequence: CASSFQAGGQPQHF.